What follows are 5 T cell receptor beta chains derived from one specimen sequenced in a study of vaccination effects on CD4 cells after COVID-19 (dated by TCRdb to 2021 to 2024). No cognate antigen is known for these TCRs. In the ViraFEST assay, PBMC were stimulated with viral peptide pools, and TCR sequencing was then used to find antigen-specific CD4+ T cell clonotypes based on their expansion. After about 10 days of culture, CD4+ T cells were isolated with the EasySep CD4+ T cell isolation kit. None of the healthy vaccine recipients had a prior SARS-CoV-2 infection, which was confirmed by nucleocapsid antibody tests that came back negative both before and after vaccination. Libraries were made using the immunoSEQ multiplex PCR assay. In TCRdb, the immuneACCESS table is reduced to in-frame sequences with V and J assigned. These tables do not hold every clone; where another copy was compared, an unresolved V gene accounts for under half, and the others remain unexplained. This sample holds 50,000 to 60,000 clones; more than 60% were observed only once. In total, the top ten clones hold 15% to 20% of the sample.

Sequenced material: CD4+ T cells from PBMCs cultured with SARS-CoV-2 spike peptides, taken before COVID-19 vaccination. Reading the label with the study, this specimen's cell subset or site is: SARS-CoV-2 spike overlapping peptide pool stimulation. The receptors were gathered from a human donor who received a COVID-19 vaccine.

The chain recombines TRBV7-8 with TRBJ1-3; no reliable D call. Trimming removed 3 bases from V and 4 bases from J, with 13 bases in between. This CDR3 has 15 amino acids. Per germline, CDR1 SGHVS and CDR2 FQNEAQ. CDR3 sequence reads: CASSFSTSGGNTIYF. CDR3 nucleotide sequence: TGTGCCAGCAGCTTCTCGACATCCGGAGGAAACACCATATATTTT.

The chain uses TRBV20-1 and TRBJ1-2; the match to TRBD1 covers 10 bases. The CDR3 spans 14 residues. Germline values: CDR1 DFQATT, CDR2 SNEGSKA (reference sequence). With V trimmed by 3 bases and J by 3 bases, 4 bases remained unmatched. The CDR3 here is CSASLGTGDYGYTF. DNA of the CDR3: TGCAGTGCTAGTCTTGGGACAGGGGACTATGGCTACACCTTC.

The rearrangement joins TRBV18 to TRBJ1-2, with 10 bases matching TRBD1. This CDR3 comprises 13 residues. Trimming cost V 5 bases and J 6 bases; bases outside gene matches: 3. The V gene's germline CDR1 is KGHSH and CDR2 LQKENI. The CDR3 region has the DNA TGTGCCAGCTCAGCCGGGACAGGGGATGGCTACACCTTC. It specifies CASSAGTGDGYTF.

V and J are TRBV5-8 and TRBJ1-1; D gene ambiguous. CDR1 and CDR2 (germline): SGHTS, YDEGEE. CDR3 size: 13 residues. V gave up 0 bases and J gave up 4 bases, with 7 bases separating them. The CDR3 spells CASSLEGFTEAFF. As DNA, the CDR3 is TGTGCCAGCAGCTTGGAAGGGTTCACTGAAGCTTTCTTT. Together with reference TRBV5-8 and TRBJ1-1, the CDR3 gives the full variable domain: EAGVTQSPTHLIKTRGQQATLRCSPISGHTSVYWYQQALGLGLQFLLWYDEGEERNRGNFPPRFSGRQFPNYSSELNVNALELEDSALYLCASSLEGFTEAFFGQGTRLTVV.

The genes are TRBV19 and TRBJ2-5, with D possibly TRBD2 on 7 matching bases. V lost 3 bases and J lost 4, with 21 bases in between. In germline, CDR1 is LNHDA, CDR2 SQIVND (reference sequence). This CDR3 contains 17 residues. In nucleotides, the CDR3 is TGTGCCAGTAGTATTTTTTTAGGGAGGGGGGGCCGAGAGACCCAGTACTTC. Protein product: CASSIFLGRGGRETQYF.